This T cell receptor (beta chain) was profiled in a study of blood T cell repertoires in COVID-19. Study-wide background: COVID-19 samples collected from the United States, Italy and Spain covered acute and convalescent phases. The cDNA or gDNA used as material had been derived from T cells, B-cell-depleted T cells, or PBMCs.

This CDR3 contains 16 residues. V was trimmed by 1 base and J by 0 bases, leaving 9 bases between them. Germline V gene sequence: CDR1 MDHEN, CDR2 SYDVKM. As originally analysed: Reference gene primer amplification in the assay estimated nucleated cell counts. The table came from immunoSEQ multiplex PCR; TCRdb's copy has only in-frame clones and leaves some out. Clone size and the V and J calls come from that table; the DNA yielded D and trimming. The sample shows some 200,000 clones, about four fifths of them seen only once. The source material was peripheral blood. This clonotype was obtained from a woman in her fifties or sixties with active or convalescent COVID-19. The chain employs TRBV28 and TRBJ2-2, with D possibly TRBD1 on 5 matching bases. CDR3 in DNA: TGTGCCAGCAGTTTATCCCCGGACACGAACACCGGGGAGCTGTTTTTT. Residues: CASSLSPDTNTGELFF.